The clone carrying this TCR beta chain has a single count. Its antigen is unknown. The source of the sample is a study of cytomegalovirus exposure and HLA in healthy donors. Study results and limitations: A missense variant in DCLRE1C was later tied to TCR beta V- and J-gene trimming.

Donors likely had unrecorded immune exposures despite being nominally healthy when sampled. Deletions cut 8 bases from V and 4 bases from J, with 11 bases between. Germline V gene lookup returns CDR1 MNHNS and CDR2 SASEGT. CDR3 size: 12 residues. The PCR contained 60 Vbeta and 13 Jbeta primers. Clones were read by immunoSEQ multiplex PCR, and TCRdb kept only the in-frame ones, dropping some. The sample shows fewer than 200,000 clones, about 85% of them seen only once. The V and J genes are TRBV6-1 and TRBJ1-2; D is perhaps TRBD1 (5 bases). Sequencing was carried out using PBMCs. The receptor comes from a woman aged 45-60 years in good health and CMV-seropositive. DNA for the CDR3: TGTGCCAGCCTGGGAGGGACCTATGGCTACACCTTC. Its protein is CASLGGTYGYTF.